The 27 T cell receptor beta chains presented below share a single source sample, sequenced in a study of T cell repertoires in aging, cancer and after chemotherapy. Rearranged V-D-J TRB sequences were amplified with a mixed TRB-A/B primer pool. TCRdb used MiXCR to reprocess the multiplex PCR reads, holding one entry per CDR3 protein. The sample has some 15,000 distinct CDR3 sequences, about 50% seen once. The template was genomic DNA from peripheral blood, not RNA. The sample taken for sequencing was blood. The receptor source for this set is a human donor in good health.

This clonotype was detected a few times. The V gene is TRBV27, the J gene TRBJ2-7; TRBD2 aligns across 13 bases. The CDR3 spans 16 residues. The V segment lost 6 bases and the J segment 3 bases; nucleotides outside the gene matches: 8. Germline assignment: CDR1 MNHEY and CDR2 SMNVEV (reference sequence). The CDR3 DNA reads as TGTGCCAGCAGAGAGGGGGGACTAGCGGGGATCTACGAGCAGTACTTC. It specifies CASREGGLAGIYEQYF.

There are a few counts of this clonotype. The chain recombines TRBV27 with TRBJ1-1, with 9 bases aligning to TRBD1. The ends lost 6 bases at V and 1 base at J; junction bases unmatched: 12. Germline V gene data show CDR1 as MNHEY and CDR2 as SMNVEV (reference sequence). The CDR3 is 17 residues long. CDR3: CASRSSGTGYSNTEAFF. The CDR3 DNA is TGTGCCAGCAGGTCCTCCGGGACAGGGTACTCGAACACTGAAGCTTTCTTT.

The chain carries TRBV11-1 and TRBJ2-1; D not certain. Germline V gene data show CDR1 as SGHAT and CDR2 as FQDESV (reference sequence). The V end lost 5 bases, the J end lost 2 bases, and 10 bases lay between the germline ends. CDR3 length equals 14 residues. CDR3: CASSTSDAYNEQFF. CDR3 bases: TGTGCCAGCAGCACCTCTGATGCCTACAATGAGCAGTTCTTC.

By share, this clonotype counts as medium-sized (0.01 to 0.1%). The V call is TRBV19, the J call TRBJ2-2; 11 bases agree with TRBD1. The germline V gene encodes CDR1 LNHDA and CDR2 SQIVND (reference sequence). V shed 6 bases and J 5 bases; nucleotides not matched to a gene: 8. The CDR3 is 16 residues long. The CDR3, as DNA: TGTGCCAGTAGGTTCATCCGGGACAGGGGGACCGGGGAGCTGTTTTTT. This translates into CASRFIRDRGTGELFF.

On this clonotype: A junction boundary mismatches the germline segment, possibly from a read error. V usage is TRBV5-4 and J usage is TRBJ2-2; D is possibly TRBD2 (7 bases). Germline V gene data show CDR1 as SGHNT and CDR2 as YYREEE (reference sequence). The CDR3 runs to 16 residues. The CDR3 protein is CASSLGGESNSGELFF. Written as DNA, the CDR3 is TGTGCCAGCAGCTTAGGGGGGGAGAGCAACAGCGGGGAGCTGTTTTTT.

The chain recombines TRBV27 with TRBJ2-7; D may be TRBD1 or TRBD2 (5 bases each). The CDR3 has 14 residues. CDR1 and CDR2 from the germline V gene are MNHEY and SMNVEV (reference sequence). V was pared by 3 bases and J by 3 bases, with 12 bases between. CDR3 DNA sequence: TGTGCCAGCAGTTTCCGGGACCCTCGCTACGAGCAGTACTTC. It encodes CASSFRDPRYEQYF.

The chain has TRBV18 and TRBJ1-4, with a tentative D call TRBD1 (6 bases). The ends were cut back, 3 bases at V and 7 bases at J, with 15 bases in the middle. Germline V gives CDR1 KGHSH, CDR2 LQKENI. The CDR3 length is 15 residues. CDR3: CASSPGSTGSEKLFF. The CDR3 coding sequence is TGTGCCAGCTCACCGGGCTCCACAGGGAGTGAAAAACTGTTTTTT.

This clonotype was picked up a small number of times. The chain links TRBV19 to TRBJ2-7; D uncertain. Germline V gene data show CDR1 as LNHDA and CDR2 as SQIVND (reference sequence). There are 13 residues in the CDR3. Trimming left V 3 bases short and J 2 bases short, with 8 bases between. In DNA, the CDR3 is TGTGCCAGTAGTATTGGGCTGGCCTACGAGCAGTACTTC. This encodes CASSIGLAYEQYF.

The chain is built from TRBV7-2 and TRBJ2-7; TRBD1 is a possible D gene (6 bases). V dropped 4 bases and J dropped 0 bases, with 13 bases sitting between them. Germline values: CDR1 SGHTA, CDR2 FQGNSA. CDR3 size: 15 residues. The CDR3 sequence: CASSSGQPGSYEQYF. CDR3 nucleotides: TGTGCCAGCAGCTCCGGACAGCCTGGCTCCTACGAGCAGTACTTC.

CDR3 DNA: TGTGCCAGCAGTGAGGGACTAGCGGGCTCTGGGGCCAACGTCCTGACTTTC. Its protein is CASSEGLAGSGANVLTF. The chain combines TRBV6-4 with TRBJ2-6; TRBD2 matches at 12 bases. V dropped 3 bases and J dropped 0; count of bases not matched to a gene: 0. CDR3 length: 17 amino acids. CDR1 MRHNA and CDR2 SNTAGT come from the germline V gene.

This clonotype came up a few times. The chain combines TRBV6-5 with TRBJ1-4; the D gene is possibly TRBD1 (5 bases). Germline V CDR1 and CDR2: MNHEY, SVGAGI. The CDR3 length is 14 residues. V gave up 2 bases and J gave up 8 bases, with 12 bases separating them. This CDR3 reads CASSYGGKDEKLFF. CDR3 bases: TGTGCCAGCAGTTACGGGGGAAAAGACGAAAAACTGTTTTTT.

Notes on this clonotype: A read error is possible here, since a much larger clone lies one base away. V usage is TRBV29-1 and J usage is TRBJ2-3; weak D call: TRBD1 (6 bases). CDR3 size: 13 residues. V gave up 6 bases and J gave up 8 bases, with 18 bases separating them. Per germline, CDR1 SQVTM and CDR2 ANQGSEA. CDR3 nucleotides: TGCAGCGTCGGCGGGCAGGGGCCAGGTACGCAGTATTTT. Protein: CSVGGQGPGTQYF.

The gene calls are TRBV6-2 or TRBV6-3 and TRBJ2-2; D gene ambiguous. The V end lost 0 bases, the J end lost 4 bases, and 6 bases lay between the germline ends. The germline V gene has CDR1 MNHEY and CDR2 SVGEGT. The CDR3 is 14 amino acids. The CDR3 is CASSYSNSTGELFF. The DNA for the CDR3 is TGTGCCAGCAGTTACTCCAATAGCACCGGGGAGCTGTTTTTT.

The rearrangement links TRBV12-3 or TRBV12-4 to TRBJ1-5; D uncertain. The CDR3 contains 15 residues. V was trimmed by 1 base and J by 0 bases, leaving 7 bases between them. CDR3: CASSLVGDSNQPQHF. In DNA, the CDR3 is TGTGCCAGCAGTTTAGTCGGGGATAGCAATCAGCCCCAGCATTTT.

Note on this clonotype: At one boundary the junction diverges from the germline segment, which might be a read error. The rearrangement joins TRBV5-6 to TRBJ2-1; 13 nucleotides agree with TRBD2. CDR1 and CDR2 from the germline V gene are SGHDT and YYEEEE. The CDR3 runs 16 residues. CDR3 protein: CASSGLAGESYNEQFF. CDR3 bases: TGCGCCAGCAGTGGACTAGCGGGAGAATCCTACAATGAGCAGTTCTTC.

About this clonotype itself: A much larger clone differs by one base, so this may be a read error. The CDR3 here is CSVEDSATVEDTQYF. As DNA, the CDR3 is TGCAGCGTTGAAGATTCGGCCACAGTGGAAGATACCCAGTACTTC. J is TRBJ2-5 and V is TRBV29-1, with no clear D. The CDR3 is made up of 15 amino acids. Germline V gives CDR1 SQVTM, CDR2 ANQGSEA.

The chain couples TRBV29-1 to TRBJ1-5, with a tentative D call TRBD1 (6 bases). The CDR3 has 15 amino acids. In germline, CDR1 is SQVTM, CDR2 ANQGSEA. Deletions cut 7 bases from V and 5 bases from J, with 21 bases between. The CDR3 reads CSASLTGKSDQPQHF. The CDR3 nucleotides read TGCAGCGCCTCACTTACAGGGAAGAGCGATCAGCCCCAGCATTTT.

The chain employs TRBV5-6 and TRBJ2-1; 9 bases are shared with TRBD1. The CDR3 has 17 residues. Looked up from germline, CDR1 is SGHDT and CDR2 is YYEEEE. The V gene end was trimmed by 3 bases and the J gene end by 14 bases; junction bases not matched to a gene: 21. The CDR3 DNA reads as TGTGCCAGCAGCTCAAATACCGGGACAGGGTGGCCGGCCAGGGAGTTCTTC. This codes for CASSSNTGTGWPAREFF.

V and J are TRBV12-3 or TRBV12-4 and TRBJ2-1, with a possible D match to TRBD2 (6 bases). V dropped 0 bases and J dropped 4 bases, with 16 bases sitting between them. The CDR3 is 17 amino acids. CDR3 coding DNA: TGTGCCAGCAGTTTAGCAGGAGGCGGGGTATCTTACAATGAGCAGTTCTTC. It yields the protein CASSLAGGGVSYNEQFF.

This clonotype turned up a few times. The chain carries TRBV6-6 and TRBJ2-1; 8 bases map to TRBD2. The CDR3 has 14 residues. Germline loops: CDR1 MNHNY, CDR2 SVGAGI (reference sequence). Trimming removed 3 bases from V and 6 bases from J; junction bases left unmatched: 4. The CDR3, as DNA: TGTGCCAGCAGTTATTTCCGGGAGGGCAATGAGCAGTTCTTC. The encoded protein is CASSYFREGNEQFF.

V usage is TRBV27 and J usage is TRBJ2-5, with D possibly being TRBD2 (6 bases). This CDR3 has 14 residues. The germline CDR1 and CDR2 sequences are MNHEY and SMNVEV (reference sequence). Deletions cut 5 bases from V and 8 bases from J, with 18 bases between. The CDR3 sequence: CASSTGDSPETQYF. The CDR3 nucleotides read TGTGCCAGCAGTACGGGGGACTCGCCCGAAACCCAGTACTTC.

This chain uses TRBV7-9 with TRBJ2-3; D is perhaps TRBD2 (6 bases). Trimming pared 5 bases from V and 1 base from J, leaving 16 bases between. The CDR3 is 16 amino acids. Germline lookup yields CDR1 SEHNR and CDR2 FQNEAQ (reference sequence). The CDR3 sequence is CASSARRAGGTDTQYF. The CDR3 nucleotides read TGTGCCAGCAGCGCGAGGAGGGCCGGGGGCACAGATACGCAGTATTTT.

The chain uses TRBV27 and TRBJ2-2; 11 bases match TRBD2. Germline V gene sequence: CDR1 MNHEY, CDR2 SMNVEV (reference sequence). The CDR3 runs to 15 residues. V trimming: 3 bases; J trimming: 5 bases; junction bases outside the gene matches: 2. DNA for the CDR3: TGTGCCAGCAGTTTCGGACTAGCGGGTACCGGGGAGCTGTTTTTT. It specifies CASSFGLAGTGELFF.

This clonotype was observed a handful of times. The chain employs TRBV6-1 and TRBJ2-7; 7 nucleotides align to TRBD1. Germline lookup yields CDR1 MNHNS and CDR2 SASEGT. With 2 bases clipped from V and 2 bases from J, the junction kept 6 bases outside the gene matches. This CDR3 has 15 amino acids. The CDR3 DNA sequence: TGTGCCAGCAGTGAATACCGGGACAGCCCCTACGAGCAGTACTTC. Translating it yields CASSEYRDSPYEQYF.

The gene calls are TRBV6-1 and TRBJ2-1; TRBD2 aligns across 11 bases. CDR1 is MNHNS and CDR2 is SASEGT in the germline V gene. This CDR3 has 16 residues. Unmatched junction bases numbered 7, after V lost 1 base and J lost 8 bases. The CDR3 nucleotides are TGTGCCAGCAGTGAAGGGTGGCTAGCGGGAGGCTATGAGCAGTTCTTC. Translation gives CASSEGWLAGGYEQFF.

V gene TRBV5-5 combines with J gene TRBJ2-7; weak D call: TRBD1 (6 bases). CDR1 is SGHKS and CDR2 is YYEKEE in the germline V gene (reference sequence). Deletions cut 4 bases from V and 1 base from J, with 9 bases between. The CDR3 sequence is 13 residues long. The CDR3 loop reads CASSIQGSYEQYF. In DNA, the CDR3 is TGTGCCAGCAGCATACAGGGTTCCTACGAGCAGTACTTC.

The CDR3 spells CATSDFGVGEGRNNEQFF. CDR3 nucleotides: TGTGCCACCAGTGATTTCGGCGTTGGGGAGGGTCGGAACAATGAGCAGTTCTTC. This chain links TRBV24-1 with TRBJ2-1; TRBD2 aligns across 7 bases. The J segment lost 5 bases and the V segment lost 1 base, leaving 13 bases of the junction unmatched. Per germline, CDR1 KGHDR and CDR2 SFDVKD. The CDR3 totals 18 residues.